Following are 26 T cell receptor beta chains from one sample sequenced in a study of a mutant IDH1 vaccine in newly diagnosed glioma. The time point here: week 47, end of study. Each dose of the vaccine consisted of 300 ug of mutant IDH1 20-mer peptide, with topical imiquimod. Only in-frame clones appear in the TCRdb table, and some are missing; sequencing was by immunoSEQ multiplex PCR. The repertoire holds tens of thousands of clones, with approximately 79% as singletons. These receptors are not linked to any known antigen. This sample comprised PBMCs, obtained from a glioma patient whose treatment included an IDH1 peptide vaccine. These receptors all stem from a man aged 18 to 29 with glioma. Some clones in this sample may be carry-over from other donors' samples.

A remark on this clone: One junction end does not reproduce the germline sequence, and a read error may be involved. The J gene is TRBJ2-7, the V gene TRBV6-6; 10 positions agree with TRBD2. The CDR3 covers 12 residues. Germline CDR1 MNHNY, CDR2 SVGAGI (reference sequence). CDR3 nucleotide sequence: TGTGCCAGCAGCTATAGCGGGGGGACACCTAGCTTC. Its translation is CASSYSGGTPSF.

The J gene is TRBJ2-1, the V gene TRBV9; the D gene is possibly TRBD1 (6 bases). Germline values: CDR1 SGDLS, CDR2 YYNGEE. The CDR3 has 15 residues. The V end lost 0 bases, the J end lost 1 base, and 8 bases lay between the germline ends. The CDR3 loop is CASSVGQGSYNEQFF. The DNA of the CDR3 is TGTGCCAGCAGCGTAGGCCAGGGGTCCTACAATGAGCAGTTCTTC.

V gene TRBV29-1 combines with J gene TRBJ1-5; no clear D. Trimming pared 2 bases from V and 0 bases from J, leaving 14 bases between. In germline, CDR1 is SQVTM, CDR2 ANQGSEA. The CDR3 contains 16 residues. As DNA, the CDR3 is TGCAGCGTTGAAACCCGACGAGATTTTAGCAATCAGCCCCAGCATTTT. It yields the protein CSVETRRDFSNQPQHF.

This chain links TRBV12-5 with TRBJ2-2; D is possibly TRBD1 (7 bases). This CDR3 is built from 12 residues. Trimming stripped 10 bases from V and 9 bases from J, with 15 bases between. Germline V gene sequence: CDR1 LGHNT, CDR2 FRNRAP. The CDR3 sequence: CAKGAGCRELFF. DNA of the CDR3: TGTGCTAAGGGGGCGGGATGTCGGGAGCTGTTTTTT.

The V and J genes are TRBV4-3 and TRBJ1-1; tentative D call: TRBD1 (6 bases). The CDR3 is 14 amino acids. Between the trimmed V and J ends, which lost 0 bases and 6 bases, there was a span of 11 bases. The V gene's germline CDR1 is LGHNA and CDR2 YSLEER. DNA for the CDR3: TGCGCCAGCAGCCAAGACAGGACAGCCCCTGAAGCTTTCTTT. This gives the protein CASSQDRTAPEAFF.

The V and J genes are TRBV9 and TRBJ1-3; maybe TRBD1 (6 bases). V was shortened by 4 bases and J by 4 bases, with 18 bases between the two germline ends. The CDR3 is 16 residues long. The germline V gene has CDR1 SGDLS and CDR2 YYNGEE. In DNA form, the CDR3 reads TGTGCCAGCAGCCCAGACCGGGGGCACAAAGGAAACACCATATATTTT. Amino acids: CASSPDRGHKGNTIYF.

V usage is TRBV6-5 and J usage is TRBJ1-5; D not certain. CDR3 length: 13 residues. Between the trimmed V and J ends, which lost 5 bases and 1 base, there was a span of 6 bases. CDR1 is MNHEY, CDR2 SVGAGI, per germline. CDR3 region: CASSEVSNQPQHF. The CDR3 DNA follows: TGTGCCAGCAGTGAGGTCAGCAATCAGCCCCAGCATTTT.

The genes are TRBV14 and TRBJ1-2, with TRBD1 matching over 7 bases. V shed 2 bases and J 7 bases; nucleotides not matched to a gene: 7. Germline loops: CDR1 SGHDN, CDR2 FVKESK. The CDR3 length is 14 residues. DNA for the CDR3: TGTGCCAGCAGCCAAAGACAGGGCCTTGGTGGCTACACCTTC. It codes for CASSQRQGLGGYTF.

The CDR3 here is CASSRADTTNTGELFF. CDR3 coding DNA: TGTGCCAGCAGCCGCGCGGACACAACGAACACCGGGGAGCTGTTTTTT. The J gene is TRBJ2-2, the V gene TRBV13, with D possibly matching TRBD1 (5 bases). Trimming left V 5 bases short and J 0 bases short, with 13 bases between. Germline V CDR1 and CDR2: PRHDT, FYEKMQ (reference sequence). This CDR3 has 16 amino acids.

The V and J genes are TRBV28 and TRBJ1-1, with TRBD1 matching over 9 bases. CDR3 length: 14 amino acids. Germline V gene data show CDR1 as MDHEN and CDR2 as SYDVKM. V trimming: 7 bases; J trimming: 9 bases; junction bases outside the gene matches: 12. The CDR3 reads CASTLRPGTGKAFF. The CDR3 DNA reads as TGTGCCAGCACACTTCGACCCGGGACAGGGAAAGCTTTCTTT.

CDR3 residues: CAISEKMTANYGYTF. Written as DNA, the CDR3 is TGTGCCATCAGTGAGAAGATGACAGCTAACTATGGCTACACCTTC. This chain links TRBV10-3 with TRBJ1-2, with a weak D call TRBD1 (5 bases). V was clipped by 2 bases and J by 0 bases, with 10 bases between them. The CDR3 spans 15 residues. The V gene's germline CDR1 is ENHRY and CDR2 SYGVKD.

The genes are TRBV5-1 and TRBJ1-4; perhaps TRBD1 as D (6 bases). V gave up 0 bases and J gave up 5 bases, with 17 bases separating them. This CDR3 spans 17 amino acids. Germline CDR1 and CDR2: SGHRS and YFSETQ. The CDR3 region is CASSLARGGGRNEKLFF. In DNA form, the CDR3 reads TGCGCCAGCAGCTTGGCGCGGGGTGGGGGGCGCAATGAAAAACTGTTTTTT. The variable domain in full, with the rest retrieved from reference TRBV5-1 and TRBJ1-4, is KAGVTQTPRYLIKTRGQQVTLSCSPISGHRSVSWYQQTPGQGLQFLFEYFSETQRNKGNFPGRFSGRQFSNSRSEMNVSTLELGDSALYLCASSLARGGGRNEKLFFGSGTQLSVL.

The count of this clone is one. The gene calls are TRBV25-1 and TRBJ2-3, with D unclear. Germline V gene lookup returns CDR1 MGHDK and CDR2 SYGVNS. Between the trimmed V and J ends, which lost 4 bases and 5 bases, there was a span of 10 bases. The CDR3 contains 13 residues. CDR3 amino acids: CASSVISGDTQYF. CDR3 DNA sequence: TGTGCCAGCAGTGTCATCAGTGGAGATACGCAGTATTTT.

This CDR3 reads CSADTREKLFF. Written as DNA, the CDR3 is TGCAGTGCGGATACACGGGAAAAACTGTTTTTT. V and J are TRBV20-1 and TRBJ1-4; D unclear. V lost 6 bases, J lost 8 bases, and 10 bases lay in between. Germline CDR1 and CDR2: DFQATT and SNEGSKA (reference sequence). This CDR3 contains 11 residues.

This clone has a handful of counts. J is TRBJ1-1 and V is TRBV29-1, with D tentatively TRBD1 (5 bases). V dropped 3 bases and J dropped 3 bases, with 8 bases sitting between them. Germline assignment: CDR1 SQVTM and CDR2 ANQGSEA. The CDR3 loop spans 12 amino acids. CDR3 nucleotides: TGCAGCGTTGAGAGGGGTTACACTGAAGCTTTCTTT. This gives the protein CSVERGYTEAFF. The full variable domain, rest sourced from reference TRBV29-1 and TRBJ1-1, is SAVISQKPSRDICQRGTSLTIQCQVDSQVTMMFWYRQQPGQSLTLIATANQGSEATYESGFVIDKFPISRPNLTFSTLTVSNMSPEDSSIYLCSVERGYTEAFFGQGTRLTVV.

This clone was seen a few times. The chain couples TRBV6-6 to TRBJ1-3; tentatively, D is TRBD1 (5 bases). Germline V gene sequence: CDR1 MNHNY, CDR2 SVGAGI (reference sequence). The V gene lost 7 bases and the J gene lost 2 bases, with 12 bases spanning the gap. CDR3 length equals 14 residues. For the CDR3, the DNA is TGTGCCAGCATCAAACGAGGGGCTGGAAACACCATATATTTT. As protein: CASIKRGAGNTIYF.

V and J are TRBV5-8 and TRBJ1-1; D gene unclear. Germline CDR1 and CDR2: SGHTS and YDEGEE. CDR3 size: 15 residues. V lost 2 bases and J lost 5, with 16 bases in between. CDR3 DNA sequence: TGTGCCAGCAGCTTTTATGGGTTGGCAAGGACTGAAGCTTTCTTT. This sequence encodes CASSFYGLARTEAFF.

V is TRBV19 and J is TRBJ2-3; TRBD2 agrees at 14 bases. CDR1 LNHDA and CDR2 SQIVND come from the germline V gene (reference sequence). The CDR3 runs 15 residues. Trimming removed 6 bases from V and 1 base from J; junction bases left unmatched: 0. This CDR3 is CASRGLAGGTDTQYF. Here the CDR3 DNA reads TGTGCCAGTAGGGGACTAGCGGGGGGCACAGATACGCAGTATTTT.

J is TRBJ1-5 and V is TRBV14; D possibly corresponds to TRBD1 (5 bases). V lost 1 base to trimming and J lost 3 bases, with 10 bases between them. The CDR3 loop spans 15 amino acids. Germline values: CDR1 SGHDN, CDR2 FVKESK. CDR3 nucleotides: TGTGCCAGCAGCCAAGGGCAGGGCAACAATCAGCCCCAGCATTTT. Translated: CASSQGQGNNQPQHF.

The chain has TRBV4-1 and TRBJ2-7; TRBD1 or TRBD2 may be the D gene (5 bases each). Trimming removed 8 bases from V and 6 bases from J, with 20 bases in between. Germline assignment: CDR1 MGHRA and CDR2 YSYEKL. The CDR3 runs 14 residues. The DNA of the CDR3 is TGCGCCAGCGGAACTACGGGGCCCCCTTTCGAGCAGTACTTC. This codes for CASGTTGPPFEQYF.

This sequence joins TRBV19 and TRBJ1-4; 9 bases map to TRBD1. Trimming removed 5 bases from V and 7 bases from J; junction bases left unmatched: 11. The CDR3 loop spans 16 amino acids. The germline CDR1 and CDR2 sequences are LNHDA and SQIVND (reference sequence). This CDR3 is CASSAGTGPRSEKLFF. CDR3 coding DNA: TGTGCCAGTAGTGCCGGGACAGGGCCACGATCTGAAAAACTGTTTTTT. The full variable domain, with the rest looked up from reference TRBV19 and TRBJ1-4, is DGGITQSPKYLFRKEGQNVTLSCEQNLNHDAMYWYRQDPGQGLRLIYYSQIVNDFQKGDIAEGYSVSREKKESFPLTVTSAQKNPTAFYLCASSAGTGPRSEKLFFGSGTQLSVL.

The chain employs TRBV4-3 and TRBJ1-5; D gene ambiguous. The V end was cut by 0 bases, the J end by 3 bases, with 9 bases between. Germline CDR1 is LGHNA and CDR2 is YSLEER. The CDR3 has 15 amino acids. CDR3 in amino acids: CASSQEGLFNQPQHF. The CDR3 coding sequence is TGCGCCAGCAGCCAAGAGGGTCTCTTCAATCAGCCCCAGCATTTT.

Here the CDR3 DNA reads TGTGCCAGCAGCCCCTTAGGGGGGGAGACCCAGTACTTC. Its protein is CASSPLGGETQYF. The chain is built from TRBV7-2 and TRBJ2-5, with D perhaps being TRBD1 or TRBD2 (6 bases each). Germline CDR1 SGHTA, CDR2 FQGNSA. The germline V and J ends were trimmed by 5 bases and 5 bases, with 12 bases remaining between them. The CDR3 is 13 residues long.

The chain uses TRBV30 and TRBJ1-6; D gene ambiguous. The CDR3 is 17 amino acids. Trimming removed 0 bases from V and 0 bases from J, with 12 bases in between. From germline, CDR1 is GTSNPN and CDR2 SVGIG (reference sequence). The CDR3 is CAWSVPISSSYNSPLHF. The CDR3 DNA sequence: TGTGCCTGGAGTGTCCCCATCTCTAGCTCCTATAATTCACCCCTCCACTTT.

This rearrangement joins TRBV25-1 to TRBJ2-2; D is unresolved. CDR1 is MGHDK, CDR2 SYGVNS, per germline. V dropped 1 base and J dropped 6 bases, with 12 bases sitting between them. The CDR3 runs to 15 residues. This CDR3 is CASSEFRVVAGELFF. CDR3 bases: TGTGCCAGCAGTGAATTTAGGGTCGTTGCCGGGGAGCTGTTTTTT.

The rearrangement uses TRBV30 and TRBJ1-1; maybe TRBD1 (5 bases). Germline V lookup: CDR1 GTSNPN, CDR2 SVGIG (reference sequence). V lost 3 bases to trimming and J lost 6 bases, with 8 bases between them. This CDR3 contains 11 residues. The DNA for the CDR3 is TGTGCCTGGAGAGGAGGGGCTGAAGCTTTCTTT. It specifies CAWRGGAEAFF.